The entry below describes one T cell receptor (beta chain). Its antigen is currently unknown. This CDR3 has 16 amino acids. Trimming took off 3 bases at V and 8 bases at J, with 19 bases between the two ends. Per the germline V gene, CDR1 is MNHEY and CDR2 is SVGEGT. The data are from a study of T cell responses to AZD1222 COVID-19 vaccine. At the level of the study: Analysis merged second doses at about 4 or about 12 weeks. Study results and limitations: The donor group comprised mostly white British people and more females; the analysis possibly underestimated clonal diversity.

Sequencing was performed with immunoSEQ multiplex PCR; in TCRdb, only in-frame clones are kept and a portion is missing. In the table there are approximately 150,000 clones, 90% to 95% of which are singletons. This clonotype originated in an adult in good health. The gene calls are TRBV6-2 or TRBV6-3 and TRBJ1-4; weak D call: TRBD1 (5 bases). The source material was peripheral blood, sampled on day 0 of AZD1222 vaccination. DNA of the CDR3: TGTGCCAGCAGTTATCCGCCTGGGGGAGGACGGGAAAAACTGTTTTTT. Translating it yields CASSYPPGGGREKLFF.